One and the same sample provided the 27 T cell receptor beta chains below, sequenced in a study of shared clonotypes between healthy human individuals. Generated by immunoSEQ multiplex PCR, the TCRdb table keeps only in-frame clones and is missing some. The top ten hold around 2% of the sample, which has hundreds of thousands of clones, roughly 72% seen once. Material: memory CD4+ T cells sorted from blood. The subset: CD45RA-negative fraction. The receptors here all came from a woman aged 25 to 39 in good health.

The chain has TRBV30 and TRBJ2-5; 8 bases align to TRBD2. After removal of 3 bases from V and 5 bases from J, the junction contained 11 bases not matched to a gene. Germline V CDR1 and CDR2: GTSNPN, SVGIG (reference sequence). The CDR3 length is 15 residues. The CDR3 region is CAWSSTSGLGETQYF. The CDR3 DNA follows: TGTGCCTGGAGCTCAACTAGCGGTCTCGGGGAGACCCAGTACTTC.

The chain carries TRBV19 and TRBJ1-2; maybe TRBD1 (6 bases). The CDR3 has 14 residues. In germline, CDR1 is LNHDA, CDR2 SQIVND (reference sequence). The V and J ends lost 2 bases and 2 bases respectively, with 9 bases between them. CDR3 sequence reads: CASSIQGQNYGYTF. The DNA of the CDR3 is TGTGCCAGTAGTATACAGGGACAAAACTATGGCTACACCTTC. Together with reference TRBV19 and TRBJ1-2, the CDR3 gives the full variable domain: DGGITQSPKYLFRKEGQNVTLSCEQNLNHDAMYWYRQDPGQGLRLIYYSQIVNDFQKGDIAEGYSVSREKKESFPLTVTSAQKNPTAFYLCASSIQGQNYGYTFGSGTRLTVV.

Concerning this clone itself: The junction differs from germline at one of its ends, possibly a read error. The chain links TRBV18 to TRBJ2-5; D assignment may be TRBD1 or TRBD2 (5 bases each). Per the germline V gene, CDR1 is KGHSH and CDR2 is LQKENI. The CDR3 is made up of 16 amino acids. The CDR3 loop reads CASSSPGRVNGETQYF. As DNA, the CDR3 is TGTGCCAGCTCATCACCGGGACGAGTAAATGGGGAGACCCAGTACTTC.

This chain links TRBV6-6 with TRBJ2-6; D assignment may be TRBD1 or TRBD2 (5 bases each). The V and J ends lost 8 bases and 4 bases respectively, with 9 bases between them. CDR3 size: 13 residues. CDR1 is MNHNY, CDR2 SVGAGI, per germline (reference sequence). The CDR3 sequence is CASQGAGANVLTF. The CDR3, as DNA: TGTGCCAGCCAGGGAGCCGGGGCCAACGTCCTGACTTTC.

The rearrangement joins TRBV4-1 to TRBJ2-7; 7 positions agree with TRBD1. The CDR3 consists of 13 residues. CDR1 and CDR2 from the germline V gene are MGHRA and YSYEKL. V was clipped by 4 bases and J by 1 base; unmatched bases: 1. The CDR3 DNA follows: TGCGCCAGCAGCCCGACAGGGTCCTACGAGCAGTACTTC. Translating gives CASSPTGSYEQYF.

This chain uses TRBV30 with TRBJ1-4, with D perhaps TRBD1 (6 bases). Trimming stripped 2 bases from V and 7 bases from J, with 8 bases between. CDR3 size: 12 residues. Looked up from germline, CDR1 is GTSNPN and CDR2 is SVGIG (reference sequence). CDR3 DNA: TGTGCCTGGAGTCGAGGGGGTGAAAAACTGTTTTTT. Its protein is CAWSRGGEKLFF.

The table lists this clone with a count of one. The V call is TRBV18, the J call TRBJ2-1; 8 positions match TRBD2. CDR1 KGHSH and CDR2 LQKENI come from the germline V gene. With V trimmed by 3 bases and J by 6 bases, 7 bases remained unmatched. The CDR3 totals 15 residues. CDR3 protein: CASSPGTSTFNEQFF. The DNA for the CDR3 is TGTGCCAGCTCACCCGGGACTAGTACGTTCAATGAGCAGTTCTTC.

This clone was observed a few times. The chain joins TRBV19 to TRBJ1-5; D is ambiguous. The CDR3 runs to 15 residues. Trimming took 4 bases from V and 2 from J, leaving 12 bases between them. Germline V gene data show CDR1 as LNHDA and CDR2 as SQIVND (reference sequence). The CDR3 sequence: CASSTYPQGNQPQHF. The CDR3, as DNA: TGTGCCAGTAGTACGTACCCCCAGGGCAATCAGCCCCAGCATTTT.

The chain joins TRBV7-9 to TRBJ2-2, with D maybe TRBD2 (5 bases). The ends were cut back, 5 bases at V and 5 bases at J, with 18 bases in the middle. The CDR3 is 16 amino acids. Germline loops: CDR1 SEHNR, CDR2 FQNEAQ (reference sequence). The CDR3, as DNA: TGTGCCAGCAGCGTCGCCGGGAACCGCGGTACCGGGGAGCTGTTTTTT. Translated, it gives CASSVAGNRGTGELFF. Complete variable domain (other parts from reference TRBV7-9 and TRBJ2-2): DTGVSQNPRHKITKRGQNVTFRCDPISEHNRLYWYRQTLGQGPEFLTYFQNEAQLEKSRLLSDRFSAERPKGSFSTLEIQRTEQGDSAMYLCASSVAGNRGTGELFFGEGSRLTVL.

The V and J genes are TRBV19 and TRBJ1-5; D remains ambiguous. Trimming took 5 bases from V and 2 from J, leaving 10 bases between them. The CDR3 is 14 residues long. The germline CDR1 and CDR2 sequences are LNHDA and SQIVND (reference sequence). CDR3 sequence reads: CASSEILGNQPQHF. The CDR3 DNA reads TGTGCCAGTAGTGAGATATTGGGCAATCAGCCCCAGCATTTT.

The rearrangement uses TRBV11-2 and TRBJ2-1; 15 bases are shared with TRBD2. Germline CDR1 reads SGHAT; CDR2 reads FQNNGV. J gave up 7 bases and V 5 bases, and 9 bases lay outside the gene matches. The CDR3 totals 17 residues. This CDR3 is CASSPGLAGGNRNEQFF. The CDR3 bases are TGTGCCAGCAGCCCAGGACTAGCGGGAGGGAACCGAAATGAGCAGTTCTTC.

V gene TRBV6-5 combines with J gene TRBJ2-7; the D is unclear. Looked up from germline, CDR1 is MNHEY and CDR2 is SVGAGI. The CDR3 runs 12 residues. V was clipped by 2 bases and J by 5 bases, with 7 bases between them. CDR3 residues: CASSYMGNEQYF. The CDR3 DNA sequence: TGTGCCAGCAGTTACATGGGCAACGAGCAGTACTTC.

The rearrangement joins TRBV6-1 to TRBJ2-2; D call uncertain. There are 14 residues in the CDR3. V was shortened by 7 bases and J by 1 base, with 10 bases between the two germline ends. CDR1 MNHNS and CDR2 SASEGT come from the germline V gene. The CDR3 region has the DNA TGTGCCAGCATTCTGGACCAGAACACCGGGGAGCTGTTTTTT. Amino acid sequence: CASILDQNTGELFF.

In DNA form, the CDR3 reads TGTGCCAGCAGCTTGGAAAGGGGGTCAACCACTGAAGCTTTCTTT. This translates into CASSLERGSTTEAFF. This chain connects TRBV5-4 to TRBJ1-1; D might be TRBD1 (6 bases). V was clipped by 0 bases and J by 4 bases, with 13 bases between them. Germline CDR1 is SGHNT and CDR2 is YYREEE (reference sequence). This CDR3 region has 15 residues.

The rearrangement links TRBV4-1 to TRBJ2-5; no firm D call. This CDR3 is built from 14 residues. The germline V gene encodes CDR1 MGHRA and CDR2 YSYEKL. Trimming took off 0 bases at V and 2 bases at J, with 7 bases between the two ends. CDR3 in amino acids: CASSQEWSQETQYF. The CDR3 DNA follows: TGCGCCAGCAGCCAAGAGTGGTCTCAAGAGACCCAGTACTTC.

V gene TRBV27 combines with J gene TRBJ1-2, with 9 bases that match TRBD1. Looked up from germline, CDR1 is MNHEY and CDR2 is SMNVEV (reference sequence). The V segment lost 2 bases and the J segment 8 bases; nucleotides outside the gene matches: 6. The CDR3 length is 14 residues. The CDR3 sequence is CASSLRTGAEGYTF. In DNA, the CDR3 is TGTGCCAGCAGTTTAAGGACAGGGGCTGAAGGCTACACCTTC.

DNA of the CDR3: TGTGCCAGCAGCTTGGACTACAATCAGCCCCAGCATTTT. It specifies CASSLDYNQPQHF. The gene calls are TRBV5-4 and TRBJ1-5; D unclear. Germline CDR1 SGHNT, CDR2 YYREEE (reference sequence). CDR3 size: 13 residues. Trimming took 0 bases from V and 3 from J, leaving 4 bases between them.

This clone came up many times. The genes are TRBV28 and TRBJ1-3; no reliable D call. There are 13 residues in the CDR3. Trimming left V 5 bases short and J 7 bases short, with 12 bases between. Germline V lookup: CDR1 MDHEN, CDR2 SYDVKM. For the CDR3, the DNA is TGTGCCAGCAGTGGATCTACCTGGAACACCATATATTTT. It specifies CASSGSTWNTIYF. The full variable domain, its missing parts supplied by reference TRBV28 and TRBJ1-3, is DVKVTQSSRYLVKRTGEKVFLECVQDMDHENMFWYRQDPGLGLRLIYFSYDVKMKEKGDIPEGYSVSREKKERFSLILESASTNQTSMYLCASSGSTWNTIYFGEGSWLTVV.

This clone has just a few counts. The chain combines TRBV5-1 with TRBJ1-2, with 8 nucleotides matching TRBD1. Trimming took 5 bases from V and 5 from J; bases not matched to a gene: 5. CDR3 length equals 13 residues. Germline lookup yields CDR1 SGHRS and CDR2 YFSETQ. The CDR3 here is CASRPGQGYGYTF. The CDR3 DNA is TGCGCCAGCAGACCCGGACAGGGTTATGGCTACACCTTC.

V is TRBV28 and J is TRBJ1-1; no clear D. CDR1 and CDR2 from the germline V gene are MDHEN and SYDVKM. V lost 6 bases and J 0 bases, leaving 14 bases between the germline ends. The CDR3 has 15 amino acids. The CDR3 reads CASSQRAPLNTEAFF. The CDR3 bases are TGTGCCAGCAGCCAGAGGGCTCCGTTGAACACTGAAGCTTTCTTT.

The chain joins TRBV5-1 to TRBJ2-7, with 7 positions matching TRBD1. The CDR3 loop spans 17 amino acids. V gave up 4 bases and J gave up 0 bases; unmatched junction bases: 13. Looked up from germline, CDR1 is SGHRS and CDR2 is YFSETQ. CDR3 loop: CASSEGTGADSSYEQYF. CDR3 nucleotides: TGCGCCAGCAGCGAGGGAACAGGGGCTGACAGCTCCTACGAGCAGTACTTC.

Of note for this clone: The same CDR3 is also encoded by other DNA sequences in this sample. The CDR3 nucleotides read TGTGCCAGCAGCTTCTCGAGCGGTTCCTCCTACGAGCAGTACTTC. This sequence encodes CASSFSSGSSYEQYF. The chain combines TRBV11-2 with TRBJ2-7; perhaps TRBD2 as D (5 bases). V was clipped by 3 bases and J by 0 bases, with 12 bases between them. Germline-derived CDR1 and CDR2 are SGHAT and FQNNGV. The CDR3 spans 15 residues.

The chain employs TRBV19 and TRBJ2-7; 10 bases match TRBD2. CDR1 is LNHDA and CDR2 is SQIVND in the germline V gene (reference sequence). V lost 5 bases, J lost 0 bases, and 4 bases stayed unmatched. This CDR3 has 15 residues. The CDR3 nucleotides read TGTGCCAGTAGTCCTAAGCGGGAGGGCTCCTACGAGCAGTACTTC. It specifies CASSPKREGSYEQYF.

The J gene is TRBJ2-3, the V gene TRBV7-8, with 8 bases identical to TRBD2. V shed 1 base and J 2 bases; nucleotides not matched to a gene: 8. This CDR3 contains 17 residues. CDR1 is SGHVS, CDR2 FQNEAQ, per germline. In nucleotides, the CDR3 is TGTGCCAGCAGCTTAGTCACTAGCGGAGGATACACAGATACGCAGTATTTT. Its translation: CASSLVTSGGYTDTQYF.

The chain couples TRBV2 to TRBJ1-2, with 9 bases that match TRBD1. The CDR3 loop spans 12 amino acids. The J segment lost 5 bases and the V segment lost 8 bases, leaving 3 bases of the junction unmatched. Germline-derived CDR1 and CDR2 are SNHLY and FYNNEI. The CDR3: CASGTGRYGYTF. The CDR3 DNA is TGTGCCAGCGGGACAGGGCGGTATGGCTACACCTTC.

The V gene is TRBV18, the J gene TRBJ2-3; TRBD2 matches 13 bases. The V gene's germline CDR1 is KGHSH and CDR2 LQKENI. V trimming: 2 bases; J trimming: 4 bases; junction bases outside the gene matches: 3. The CDR3 spans 16 residues. The CDR3 spells CASSPGTSGIADTQYF. The CDR3 DNA is TGTGCCAGCTCACCAGGGACTAGCGGGATAGCAGATACGCAGTATTTT. Variable domain in full (rest from reference TRBV18 and TRBJ2-3): NAGVMQNPRHLVRRRGQEARLRCSPMKGHSHVYWYRQLPEEGLKFMVYLQKENIIDESGMPKERFSAEFPKEGPSILRIQQVVRGDSAAYFCASSPGTSGIADTQYFGPGTRLTVL.

The gene calls are TRBV28 and TRBJ2-2; no clear D. CDR3 length: 14 residues. V gave up 3 bases and J gave up 4 bases, with 9 bases separating them. Germline CDR1 and CDR2: MDHEN and SYDVKM. The CDR3 protein is CASSFSSFTGELFF. In DNA, the CDR3 is TGTGCCAGCAGTTTTTCGAGTTTCACCGGGGAGCTGTTTTTT.